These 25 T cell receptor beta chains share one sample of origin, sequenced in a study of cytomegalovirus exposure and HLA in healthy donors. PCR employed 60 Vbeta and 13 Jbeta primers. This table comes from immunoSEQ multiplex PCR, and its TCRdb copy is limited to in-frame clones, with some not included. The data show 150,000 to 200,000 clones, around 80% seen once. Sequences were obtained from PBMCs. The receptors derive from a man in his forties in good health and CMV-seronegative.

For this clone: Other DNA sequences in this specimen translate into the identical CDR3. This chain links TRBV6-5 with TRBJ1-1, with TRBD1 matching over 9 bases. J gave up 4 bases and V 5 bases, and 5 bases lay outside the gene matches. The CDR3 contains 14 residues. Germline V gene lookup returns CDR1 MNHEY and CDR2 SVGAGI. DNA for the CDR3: TGTGCCAGCAGTCTTGGGACAGGGATCACTGAAGCTTTCTTT. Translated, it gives CASSLGTGITEAFF.

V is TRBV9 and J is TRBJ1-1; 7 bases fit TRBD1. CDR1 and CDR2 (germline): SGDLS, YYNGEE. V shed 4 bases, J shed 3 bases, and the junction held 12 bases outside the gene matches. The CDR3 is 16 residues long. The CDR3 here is CASSPTGRGRDTEAFF. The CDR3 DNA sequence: TGTGCCAGCAGCCCCACCGGGAGGGGGCGAGACACTGAAGCTTTCTTT.

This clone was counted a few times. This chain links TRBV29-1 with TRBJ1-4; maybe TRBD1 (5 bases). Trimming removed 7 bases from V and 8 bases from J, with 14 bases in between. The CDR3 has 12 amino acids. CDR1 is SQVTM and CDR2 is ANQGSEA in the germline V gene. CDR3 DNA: TGCAGCGCTAGGGGTTTGGTCGAAAAACTGTTTTTT. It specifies CSARGLVEKLFF.

CDR3 protein: CASSLRGTGFHEQYF. DNA of the CDR3: TGTGCCAGCAGCTTAAGGGGGACAGGGTTCCACGAGCAGTACTTC. The chain links TRBV11-3 to TRBJ2-7, with 9 bases lining up with TRBD1. The CDR3 has 15 residues. CDR1 is SGHNT and CDR2 is YENEEA in the germline V gene. With 2 bases clipped from V and 5 bases from J, the junction kept 7 bases outside the gene matches.

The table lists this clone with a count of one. The CDR3 coding sequence is TGTGCCAGCAGCGAGAGTTCTGGAAACACCATATATTTT. Translating it yields CASSESSGNTIYF. V and J are TRBV28 and TRBJ1-3; no clear D. Trimming cost V 6 bases and J 1 base, with 7 bases left between them. CDR3 length: 13 amino acids. CDR1 is MDHEN and CDR2 is SYDVKM in the germline V gene.

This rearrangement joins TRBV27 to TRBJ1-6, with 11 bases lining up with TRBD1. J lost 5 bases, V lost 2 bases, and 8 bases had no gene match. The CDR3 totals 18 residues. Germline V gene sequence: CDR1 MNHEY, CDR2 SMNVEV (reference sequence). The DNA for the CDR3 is TGTGCCAGCAGTTTACCCCAAGGACAGGGGGCGAATAATTCACCCCTCCACTTT. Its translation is CASSLPQGQGANNSPLHF.

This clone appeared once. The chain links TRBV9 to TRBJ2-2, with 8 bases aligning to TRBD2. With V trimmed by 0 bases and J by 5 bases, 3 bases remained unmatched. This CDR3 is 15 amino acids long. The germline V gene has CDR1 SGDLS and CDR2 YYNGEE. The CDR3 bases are TGTGCCAGCAGCGTAGCTGAGCGGGGGACCGGGGAGCTGTTTTTT. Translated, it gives CASSVAERGTGELFF.

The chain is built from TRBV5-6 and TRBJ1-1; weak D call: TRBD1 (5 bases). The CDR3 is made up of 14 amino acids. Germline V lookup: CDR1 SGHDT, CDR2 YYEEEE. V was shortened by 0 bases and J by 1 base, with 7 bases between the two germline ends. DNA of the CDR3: TGTGCCAGCAGCTTGGCCCAGGGGAACACTGAAGCTTTCTTT. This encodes CASSLAQGNTEAFF.

The CDR3 sequence is CASSFTGGNQPQHF. The CDR3, as DNA: TGTGCCAGCAGTTTTACAGGGGGCAATCAGCCCCAGCATTTT. This chain uses TRBV27 with TRBJ1-5; TRBD1 aligns across 7 bases. The CDR3 runs 14 residues. The V and J ends lost 3 bases and 2 bases, in that order; junction bases with no gene match: 1. CDR1 is MNHEY, CDR2 SMNVEV, per germline (reference sequence).

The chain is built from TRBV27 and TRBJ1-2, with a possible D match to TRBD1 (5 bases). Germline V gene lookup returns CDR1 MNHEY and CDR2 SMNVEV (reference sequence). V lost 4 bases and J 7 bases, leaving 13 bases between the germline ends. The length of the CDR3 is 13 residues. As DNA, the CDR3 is TGTGCCAGCAGTTCACAGGTTAGGGGTGGCTACACCTTC. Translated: CASSSQVRGGYTF.

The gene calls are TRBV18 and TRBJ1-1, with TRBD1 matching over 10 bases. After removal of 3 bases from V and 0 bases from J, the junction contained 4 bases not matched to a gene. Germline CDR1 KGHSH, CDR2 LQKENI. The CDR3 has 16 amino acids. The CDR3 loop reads CASSPGTGAMNTEAFF. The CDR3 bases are TGTGCCAGCTCACCCGGGACAGGGGCCATGAACACTGAAGCTTTCTTT.

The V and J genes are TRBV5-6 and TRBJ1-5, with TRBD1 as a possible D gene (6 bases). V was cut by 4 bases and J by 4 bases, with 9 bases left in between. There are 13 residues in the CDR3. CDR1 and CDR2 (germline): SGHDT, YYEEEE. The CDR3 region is CASSRTANQPQHF. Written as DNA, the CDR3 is TGTGCCAGCAGCCGGACAGCTAATCAGCCCCAGCATTTT. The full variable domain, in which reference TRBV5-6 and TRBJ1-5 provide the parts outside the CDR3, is DAGVTQSPTHLIKTRGQQVTLRCSPKSGHDTVSWYQQALGQGPQFIFQYYEEEERQRGNFPDRFSGHQFPNYSSELNVNALLLGDSALYLCASSRTANQPQHFGDGTRLSIL.

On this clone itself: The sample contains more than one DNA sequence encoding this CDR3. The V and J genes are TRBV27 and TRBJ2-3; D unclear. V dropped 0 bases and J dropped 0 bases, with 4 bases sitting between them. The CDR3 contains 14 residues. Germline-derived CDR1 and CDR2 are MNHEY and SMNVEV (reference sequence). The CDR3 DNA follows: TGTGCCAGCAGTTTATCGGGCAGCACAGATACGCAGTATTTT. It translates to CASSLSGSTDTQYF.

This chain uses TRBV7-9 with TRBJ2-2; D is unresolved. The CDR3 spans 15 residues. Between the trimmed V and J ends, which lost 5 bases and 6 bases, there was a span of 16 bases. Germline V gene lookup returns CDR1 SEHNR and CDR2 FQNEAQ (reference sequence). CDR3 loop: CASSVIEKNPGELFF. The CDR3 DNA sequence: TGTGCCAGCAGCGTTATAGAAAAGAATCCCGGGGAGCTGTTTTTT.

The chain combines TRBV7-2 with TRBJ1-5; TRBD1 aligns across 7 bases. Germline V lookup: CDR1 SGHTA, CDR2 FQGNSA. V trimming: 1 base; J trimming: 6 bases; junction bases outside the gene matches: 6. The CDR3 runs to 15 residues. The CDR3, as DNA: TGTGCCAGCAGCTTAGTCCAGGGGGAAGGTCAGCCCCAGCATTTT. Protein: CASSLVQGEGQPQHF.

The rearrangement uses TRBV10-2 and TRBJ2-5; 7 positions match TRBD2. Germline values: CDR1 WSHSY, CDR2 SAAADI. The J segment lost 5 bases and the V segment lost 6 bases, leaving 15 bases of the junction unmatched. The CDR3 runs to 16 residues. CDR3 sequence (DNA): TGCGCCAGCAGCTCTCTAGCGGTTGGATTTATGGAGACCCAGTACTTC. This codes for CASSSLAVGFMETQYF.

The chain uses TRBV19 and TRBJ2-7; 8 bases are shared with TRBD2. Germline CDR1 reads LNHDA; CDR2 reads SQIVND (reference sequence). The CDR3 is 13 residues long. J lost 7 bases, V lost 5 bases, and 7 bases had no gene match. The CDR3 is CASSLSGGREQYF. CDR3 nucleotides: TGTGCCAGTAGTCTGAGCGGGGGACGGGAGCAGTACTTC.

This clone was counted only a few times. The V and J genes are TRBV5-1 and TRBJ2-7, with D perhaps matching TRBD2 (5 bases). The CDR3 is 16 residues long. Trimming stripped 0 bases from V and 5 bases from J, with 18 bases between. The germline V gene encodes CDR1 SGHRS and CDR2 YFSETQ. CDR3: CASSLGAAGLMDEQYF. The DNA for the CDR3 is TGCGCCAGCAGCTTGGGGGCGGCGGGCCTTATGGACGAGCAGTACTTC.

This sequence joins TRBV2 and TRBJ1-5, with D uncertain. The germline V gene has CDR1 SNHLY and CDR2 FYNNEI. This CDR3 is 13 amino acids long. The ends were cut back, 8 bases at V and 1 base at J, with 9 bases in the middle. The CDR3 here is CASRVRSNQPQHF. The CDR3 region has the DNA TGTGCCAGCCGGGTTAGGAGCAATCAGCCCCAGCATTTT.

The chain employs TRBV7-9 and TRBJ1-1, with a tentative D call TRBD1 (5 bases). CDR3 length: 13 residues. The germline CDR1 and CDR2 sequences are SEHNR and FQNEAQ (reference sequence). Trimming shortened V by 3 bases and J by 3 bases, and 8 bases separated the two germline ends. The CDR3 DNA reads TGTGCCAGCAGCTTCCCACAGGACACTGAAGCTTTCTTT. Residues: CASSFPQDTEAFF.

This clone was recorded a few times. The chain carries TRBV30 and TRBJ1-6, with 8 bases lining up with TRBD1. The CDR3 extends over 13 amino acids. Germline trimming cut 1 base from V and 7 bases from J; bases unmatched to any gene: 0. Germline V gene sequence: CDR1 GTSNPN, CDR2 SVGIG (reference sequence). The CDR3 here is CAWSGQGNSPLHF. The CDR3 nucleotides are TGTGCCTGGAGTGGACAGGGGAATTCACCCCTCCACTTT.

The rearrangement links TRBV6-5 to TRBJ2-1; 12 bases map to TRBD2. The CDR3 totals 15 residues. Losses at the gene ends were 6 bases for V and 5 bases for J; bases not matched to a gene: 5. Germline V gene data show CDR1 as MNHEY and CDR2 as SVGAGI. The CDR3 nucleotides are TGTGCCAGCAGCTACGGACTAGCGGGGAACAATGAGCAGTTCTTC. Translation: CASSYGLAGNNEQFF.

The CDR3 protein is CASSQDQADYEQFF. CDR3 nucleotides: TGTGCCAGCAGCCAAGACCAAGCGGACTATGAGCAGTTCTTC. V is TRBV14 and J is TRBJ2-1; possible D gene TRBD2, 5 bases. This CDR3 has 14 residues. Germline values: CDR1 SGHDN, CDR2 FVKESK. The ends were cut back, 0 bases at V and 8 bases at J, with 11 bases in the middle.

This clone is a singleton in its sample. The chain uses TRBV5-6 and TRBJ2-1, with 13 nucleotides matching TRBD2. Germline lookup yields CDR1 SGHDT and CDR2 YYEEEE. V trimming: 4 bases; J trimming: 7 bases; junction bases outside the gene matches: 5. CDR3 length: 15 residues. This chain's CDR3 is CASSPGTSGVNEQFF. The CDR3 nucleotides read TGTGCCAGCAGCCCAGGGACTAGCGGGGTGAATGAGCAGTTCTTC.

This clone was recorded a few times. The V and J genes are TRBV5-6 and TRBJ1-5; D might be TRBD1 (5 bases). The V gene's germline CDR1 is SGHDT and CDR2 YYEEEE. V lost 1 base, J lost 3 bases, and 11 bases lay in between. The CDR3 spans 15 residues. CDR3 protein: CASSLFRQFNQPQHF. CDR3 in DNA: TGTGCCAGCAGCTTGTTCCGACAGTTCAATCAGCCCCAGCATTTT. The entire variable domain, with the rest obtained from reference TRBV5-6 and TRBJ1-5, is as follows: DAGVTQSPTHLIKTRGQQVTLRCSPKSGHDTVSWYQQALGQGPQFIFQYYEEEERQRGNFPDRFSGHQFPNYSSELNVNALLLGDSALYLCASSLFRQFNQPQHFGDGTRLSIL.